This TCR beta chain was recovered during a study of cytomegalovirus exposure and HLA in healthy donors. Points on this clone: The antigen is unknown.

Study-level points and caveats: A few CMV-associated chains proved CMV antigen-specific in vitro.

Measured with immunoSEQ multiplex PCR; TCRdb has only the in-frame clones, and not every one. Counted here are about 79,000 clones, under 95% occurring once; the ten biggest clones make up approximately 4%. The receptor was isolated from a woman between 25 and 40 years old in good health and CMV-seronegative. Sequenced: PBMCs.

CDR3 protein: CAYNRDINQPQHF. Written as DNA, the CDR3 is TGTGCCTATAACCGGGACATTAATCAGCCCCAGCATTTT. The rearrangement uses TRBV30 and TRBJ1-5; D possibly corresponds to TRBD1 (6 bases). The CDR3 is made up of 13 amino acids. V lost 7 bases and J lost 4, with 14 bases in between. CDR1 and CDR2 (germline): GTSNPN, SVGIG (reference sequence).